This T cell receptor beta chain came from a study of prognosis after radiotherapy for stage I lung cancer. Study context: The radiotherapy was SBRT split into 3 to 5 fractions, giving a biologically effective dose of at least 100 Gy.

Germline CDR1 is MNHNS and CDR2 is SASEGT. This CDR3 has 17 amino acids. Trimming removed 10 bases from V and 0 bases from J; junction bases left unmatched: 12. Template was genomic DNA; TCR beta CDR3 amplified in two multiplex PCR rounds. TRBV and TRBJ genes each had their own specific primers in first-round PCR. Via MiXCR, TCRdb re-called the multiplex PCR reads, giving one row per CDR3 protein. The data show roughly 29,000 distinct CDR3 sequences, roughly 31% seen once. The patients, who had no history of other malignancies and had received no prior chemotherapy or radiotherapy, were all found to be node-negative on CT and PET/CT.

The receptor was isolated from a donor over 45 with non-small cell lung cancer. The sequencing used PBMCs, collected before or after stereotactic body radiation therapy (not recorded which). The J gene is TRBJ2-3, the V gene TRBV6-1; 11 bases are shared with TRBD2. This CDR3 is CAISRTSGGLSTDTQYF. In DNA form, the CDR3 reads TGTGCCATCAGCCGCACTAGCGGGGGCCTTAGCACAGATACGCAGTATTTT.